This T cell receptor (beta chain) was profiled in a study of blood T cell repertoires in COVID-19. Study details: Samples of COVID-19 (acute and convalescent) were obtained from the United States, Italy and Spain.

This clone was counted at least ten times. Original processing notes: Reference gene primer amplification yielded estimated nucleated cell counts. TCRdb's table, derived via immunoSEQ multiplex PCR, lists solely in-frame clones and lacks some. The V and J calls and clone size come from that table; D and trimming were worked out from the DNA. The sample carries approximately 84,000 clones, over 65% recorded once. The ends lost 6 bases at V and 0 bases at J; junction bases unmatched: 14. The CDR3 is 19 residues long. The germline CDR1 and CDR2 sequences are SGHRS and YFSETQ. The V gene is TRBV5-1, the J gene TRBJ2-1; 11 positions agree with TRBD2. This sequence originates from a man in his fifties with active or convalescent COVID-19. The sample was peripheral blood. The CDR3 DNA reads as TGCGCCAGCACCAGAACCGGGACTAGCGGCTCACGCTCCTACAATGAGCAGTTCTTC. Translated, it gives CASTRTGTSGSRSYNEQFF.